The 10 T cell receptor beta chains below were found in one sample sequenced in a study of shared clonotypes between healthy human individuals. TCRdb's copy holds only in-frame clones and misses some; the assay was immunoSEQ multiplex PCR. The sample has millions of clones, 85% to 95% seen once. The sequenced material came from naive CD4+ T cells sorted from blood. Subset meaning: CD45RA+ positively selected. These receptors originate from a young man in good health.

V usage is TRBV19 and J usage is TRBJ1-2; a weak D match, TRBD1 (6 bases). Trimming shortened V by 6 bases and J by 4 bases, and 18 bases separated the two germline ends. This CDR3 contains 15 residues. Germline V gives CDR1 LNHDA, CDR2 SQIVND (reference sequence). CDR3 sequence (DNA): TGTGCCAGTAGCCCAGGGGAGAAGGCGCGCTATGGCTACACCTTC. Translation: CASSPGEKARYGYTF.

The rearrangement joins TRBV5-1 to TRBJ1-1; 8 nucleotides line up with TRBD1. The germline gives CDR1 SGHRS, CDR2 YFSETQ. The CDR3 runs 16 residues. V lost 7 bases to trimming and J lost 0 bases; unmatched junction nucleotides: 11. The CDR3 DNA is TGCGCCAGCGCAGACAGGGGTGGGCCTATGAACACTGAAGCTTTCTTT. Its protein is CASADRGGPMNTEAFF.

This chain links TRBV19 with TRBJ2-7, with 8 bases matching TRBD1. This CDR3 is built from 12 residues. Germline loops: CDR1 LNHDA, CDR2 SQIVND (reference sequence). V lost 6 bases and J lost 9; bases outside the gene matches: 7. The chain's CDR3 is CASSGQGALQYF. Written as DNA, the CDR3 is TGTGCCAGTAGCGGGCAGGGGGCCTTGCAGTACTTC.

V usage is TRBV9 and J usage is TRBJ2-5, with D unclear. This CDR3 contains 15 residues. Germline V gene lookup returns CDR1 SGDLS and CDR2 YYNGEE. V lost 0 bases, J lost 2 bases, and 11 bases lay in between. This chain's CDR3 is CASSVEGARQETQYF. DNA for the CDR3: TGTGCCAGCAGCGTAGAAGGAGCACGGCAAGAGACCCAGTACTTC. The full variable domain, in which reference TRBV9 and TRBJ2-5 provide the parts outside the CDR3, is DSGVTQTPKHLITATGQRVTLRCSPRSGDLSVYWYQQSLDQGLQFLIQYYNGEERAKGNILERFSAQQFPDLHSELNLSSLELGDSALYFCASSVEGARQETQYFGPGTRLLVL.

The chain couples TRBV10-3 to TRBJ2-7; tentatively, D is TRBD1 (8 bases). From germline, CDR1 is ENHRY and CDR2 SYGVKD. V was cut by 6 bases and J by 5 bases, with 23 bases left in between. The CDR3 runs to 16 residues. The CDR3 nucleotides read TGTGCCATCAGCCCACATAACAGGGGGGGAGGGAACGAGCAGTACTTC. Encoded protein: CAISPHNRGGGNEQYF.

V and J are TRBV25-1 and TRBJ1-1; the D is unclear. Germline loops: CDR1 MGHDK, CDR2 SYGVNS. The CDR3 is made up of 13 amino acids. The V end was cut by 7 bases, the J end by 7 bases, with 16 bases between. The CDR3 spells CASTLNYGNEAFF. The CDR3 DNA is TGTGCCAGCACCTTGAATTATGGTAATGAAGCTTTCTTT.

CDR3 DNA sequence: TGCAGCGCCCGGACAGGGGTTGCGGAAGCTTTCTTT. It encodes CSARTGVAEAFF. This chain links TRBV29-1 with TRBJ1-1; 9 bases align to TRBD1. This CDR3 has 12 residues. With V trimmed by 7 bases and J by 8 bases, 8 bases remained unmatched. CDR1 is SQVTM and CDR2 is ANQGSEA in the germline V gene.

The chain has TRBV7-9 and TRBJ2-3, with D possibly called TRBD1 or TRBD2 (5 bases each). Germline V CDR1 and CDR2: SEHNR, FQNEAQ (reference sequence). The CDR3 loop spans 13 amino acids. V shed 1 base and J shed 7 bases, with 9 bases lying between them. In DNA form, the CDR3 reads TGTGCCAGCAGCTTAGTACTGGGACATACGCAGTATTTT. Translating gives CASSLVLGHTQYF.

The rearrangement joins TRBV2 to TRBJ2-4; 8 nucleotides line up with TRBD1. The CDR3 sequence is 14 residues long. The J segment lost 13 bases and the V segment lost 3 bases, leaving 11 bases of the junction unmatched. Germline CDR1 SNHLY, CDR2 FYNNEI. The CDR3 here is CASSDRQGAHGQYF. DNA of the CDR3: TGTGCCAGCAGTGATAGGCAGGGGGCGCATGGGCAGTACTTC.

This rearrangement joins TRBV19 to TRBJ2-3; 9 nucleotides match TRBD1. The CDR3 has 16 amino acids. CDR1 and CDR2 from the germline V gene are LNHDA and SQIVND (reference sequence). V dropped 10 bases and J dropped 8; count of bases not matched to a gene: 19. CDR3 sequence reads: CATLGGPGQGWPTQYF. CDR3 DNA: TGTGCCACCTTGGGGGGACCGGGACAGGGATGGCCTACGCAGTATTTT.